The text below deals with one TCR beta chain. It has no known antigen specificity. One base away there is no much larger clone; base qualities are not given. Including the terminal cysteine and phenylalanine, the CDR3 comprises 18 residues. CDR3 DNA is the only sequence kept; it has 54 bases, read in frame from the first base. Taken from the germline V gene, the CDR1 and CDR2 loops are SQVTM and ANQGSEA. Trimming leaves V shorter by 2 bases and J shorter by 0 bases, with the junction holding 12 bases beyond the gene matches. This sample is drawn from a study of cytomegalovirus exposure and HLA in healthy donors (dated by TCRdb to 2015 to 2018). About the investigation overall: In an earlier analysis of about 560 of the donors, approximately 300 Gb of sequence data and approximately 120 million unique TCR beta sequences from 150 million to 200 million T cells were reported. An early release covering over 500 HLA-typed donors comprised approximately 300 gigabases of sequencing data and around 86 million unique TCR sequences. The genetic ancestry cluster associated with self-reported Caucasian donors included 81% of the 398 genotyped donors. The aim of the study was to test whether cataloging public T cell receptors could identify signatures of past pathogen exposure. The T cell repertoires of 700 or so subjects were profiled by immunosequencing and related to cytomegalovirus serostatus. In addition to the first cohort of roughly 700 subjects, a separate validation cohort of some 120 different subjects was used. To predict cytomegalovirus infection status, the study brought together high-throughput TCR immunosequencing, statistical association of individual TCRs with disease status, and machine learning. A later analysis re-examined previously published TCR beta repertoires from 600 to 700 donors and added high-resolution HLA genotyping to investigate patterns of TCR occurrence. Rather than drawing on any new phenotypic data, the later analysis identified candidate immune exposures from TCR beta sequences and the way those sequences occurred across donors. In an earlier analysis of 500 to 650 of the donors, high-throughput TCR beta sequencing was used to judge whether each TCR beta V gene segment behaved as functional or pseudogenic. Donor age, sex, ethnicity and CMV serostatus were compiled alongside the repertoire data. Genome-wide SNP genotypes for about 65% of the 666 donors were used in a later genetic analysis, which treated that subset as a discovery cohort. All discovery cohort repertoires had been generated on a single sequencing platform. HLA typing covered class I and class II loci at four-digit resolution. Typing coverage differed by locus: A, B, C, DRB1 and DQB1 were typed in roughly 620-640 donors, DQA1 in about 500, DPA1 in over 600, and DPB1 in just under 490. Because of strong linkage in the cohort, four or five DR-DQ haplotypes were treated as single units for association and clustering. Among roughly 400 genotyped donors of the cohort, an average of approximately 240,000 unique TCR beta nucleotide sequences was sequenced per donor, of which roughly 18% were non-productive.

The cohort consisted of more than 650 healthy bone marrow donors. Cohort members were all nominally healthy when sampled, although unrecorded immune exposures were likely present. The donor was CMV seronegative and was included in the group of a few hundred seronegative cohort members. Every donor gave a peripheral blood sample, and the peripheral blood mononuclear cells from that sample were used for TCR beta sequencing. The Qiagen DNeasy Blood Extraction Kit was used to extract genomic DNA from the blood cell samples. Library preparation used the immunoSEQ multiplex PCR assay. For the multiplex PCR, a mixture combining 60 forward primers for TCR Vbeta segments and 13 reverse primers for TCR Jbeta segments was used. A multiplex PCR assay on genomic DNA amplified the CDR3 region of rearranged TCR beta genes. Amplified TCR beta libraries were sequenced as 87-base-pair reads on the Illumina HiSeq System. Per the authors' processing: In a later analysis, tens of millions of unique TCR beta chains were counted across the roughly 610 repertoires, and some 10 million of these chains were shared by at least two donors. To remove PCR and sequencing errors, raw reads were error-corrected and collapsed into unique sequences using a nearest-neighbor algorithm that merged closely related sequences. V, D and J gene segments were assigned by aligning CDR3 sequences to IMGT reference sequences. Each retained sequence needed at least a six-nucleotide match to both a V gene segment and a J gene segment. A rearrangement counted as productive if the CDR3 had no stop codons and remained in frame with V and J, and every other rearrangement counted as non-productive. Following IMGT convention, CDR3 was defined as the stretch from the second conserved V-encoded cysteine up to the conserved J-encoded phenylalanine. Sequences without an unambiguous match to a single V gene segment were excluded from the earlier analysis of several hundred of the donors. In an earlier analysis of approximately 590 of the donors, a V segment was called functional when productive rearrangements were above 56.7%, and segregating when the standard deviation between donors exceeded 5%. A statistical classification framework was developed to diagnose cytomegalovirus status using the catalog of TCR beta chain sequences. In a later analysis, TCR nucleotide sequences were compared against IMGT/GENE-DB human TR gene sequences so that V and J genes could be assigned. Using the TCRdist pipeline, a later analysis assigned CDR3 sequences along with most-parsimonious VDJ recombination scenarios. In a later analysis, each TCR beta chain was defined by its CDR3 amino acid sequence together with its V-gene family, and reads without a unique V-gene family were excluded. In a later analysis, some 600 highly shared, low-generation-probability nucleotide sequences were removed to address suspected cross-contamination and a sequencing artifact. In a later analysis, a clonal expansion index was calculated for each public chain from normalized within-repertoire ranks of inferred template counts. In a later analysis, generation probabilities were computed with a VDJ recombination model fitted to out-of-frame rearrangements, and the resulting probabilities were checked against IGoR. Hypergeometric tests were used in a later analysis to score TCR-TCR, TCR-HLA and TCR-CMV co-occurrence, with a repertoire-size bias correction applied to the TCR pairs. A later analysis estimated false discovery rates by permuting HLA or CMV assignments 20 times. In a later analysis, co-occurring TCRs were grouped using DBSCAN, with TCRdist sequence similarity added in when clustering inside HLA-allele-positive subsets. Co-occurrence clustering excluded repertoires with fewer than 30,000 or more than 120,000 public chains, plus five with anomalous nucleotide sharing. The table was pulled from immuneACCESS by TCRdb, which kept in-frame rearrangements only. Such tables lose some clones; where checked, under half of the loss comes from unresolved V genes, and the rest has no known cause. V, J and clone size reflect that table, while D and trimming were determined from the DNA. In all, the sample holds some 110,000 clones, and 71% of those were seen once. The top ten constitute about 2.8% of the sample.

The full study reports these points: A later analysis found that most CMV-associated TCR beta chains appeared HLA-restricted, with HLA associations seemingly driven largely by CMV exposure. The sequencing pipeline was judged likely to have produced a cluster of highly shared sequence variants as a technical artifact. A few of the identified cytomegalovirus-associated TCR beta chains were confirmed in vitro to be specific for cytomegalovirus antigens. In an earlier analysis of approximately 600 of the donors, most TCR beta V segments were observed in productive rearrangements about 87% or about 30% of the time, broadly matching IMGT annotations. In a later analysis, HLA-associated TCR beta chains were found to be more clonally expanded and to have lower generation probabilities than equally common non-associated chains. A further reported finding was that TCR beta sequences accurately predicted the HLA-A and HLA-B alleles for most subjects in the first cohort. Linkage disequilibrium might explain the correlated functional status among segregating V segments, but an unknown experimental factor could not be excluded. The study listed 150 to 200 TCR beta chains as associated with cytomegalovirus. Over 15 rarely observed V segments, including chromosome 9 orphons, were excluded from the earlier analysis of about 610 of the donors because counts were too low. A later analysis found that TCR association rates varied across HLA loci, with DRB1 alleles showing the most associated TCRs and HLA-C alleles the fewest. CMV serostatus was the only immune exposure information available for the cohort. According to a later genetic analysis, donors in an Asian-associated ancestry cluster had fewer N-insertions in productive TCRs than the approximately 700-donor mean. V-gene and J-gene trimming of TCR beta chains was associated with a missense DCLRE1C variant in a later genetic analysis, and the association was replicated in an independent cohort. Cytomegalovirus status was reported to be diagnosed by the classifier with high specificity and sensitivity in both the original and validation cohorts. It was suggested by the authors that the approach could potentially be generalized to other disease states and immunological phenotypes. Because some donors lacked HLA typing at each locus, the association tests relied only on the typed subset. Assigning TCR associations to individual alleles was difficult when HLA alleles, especially DR and DQ, strongly co-occurred. In a later analysis, some 17,000 TCR beta sequences were associated with specific HLA alleles at a false discovery rate of 0.05. The 87-base-pair reads could not distinguish some IMGT-functional V segments, including TRBV6-2 and TRBV6-3, so those segments were excluded. This cohort had only TCR beta chains sequenced, and the lack of alpha or paired-chain data limited which features could be detected. The presence/absence analyses assumed that sequencing depth was roughly uniform across donors, and that assumption may not be true. Several of the top co-occurrence clusters appeared to be linked to parvovirus B19, influenza, CMV and Epstein-Barr virus, according to a later analysis. While some public TCRs were present in many individuals, most TCR sequences turned up only very rarely across donors.

The receptor's source is a female donor in good health and CMV-seronegative. Source material: PBMCs. The chain uses TRBV29-1 and TRBJ2-4; 8 bases in the junction line up with TRBD1. The sequence in DNA is TGCAGCGTTGAAATGATCGGGACAGGACTACTAGCCAAAAACATTCAGTACTTC. Its protein is CSVEMIGTGLLAKNIQYF.